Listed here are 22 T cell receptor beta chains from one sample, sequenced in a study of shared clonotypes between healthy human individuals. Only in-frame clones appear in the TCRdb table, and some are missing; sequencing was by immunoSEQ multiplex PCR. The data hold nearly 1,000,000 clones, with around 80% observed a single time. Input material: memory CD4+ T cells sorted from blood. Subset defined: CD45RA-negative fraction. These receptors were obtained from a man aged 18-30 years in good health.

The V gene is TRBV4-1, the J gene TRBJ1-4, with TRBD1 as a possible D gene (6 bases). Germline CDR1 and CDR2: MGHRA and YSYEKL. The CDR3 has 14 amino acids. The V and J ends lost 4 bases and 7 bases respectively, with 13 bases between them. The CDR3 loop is CASSPREGGEKLFF. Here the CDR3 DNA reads TGCGCCAGCAGCCCCAGGGAGGGGGGTGAAAAACTGTTTTTT.

DNA of the CDR3: TGTGCCTGGAGCACCTCGGGGGCGAGCGAAAAACTGTTTTTT. Residues: CAWSTSGASEKLFF. The rearrangement joins TRBV30 to TRBJ1-4, with D perhaps matching TRBD1 (6 bases). The CDR3 is 14 amino acids. Per the germline V gene, CDR1 is GTSNPN and CDR2 is SVGIG (reference sequence). The V gene lost 3 bases and the J gene lost 8 bases, with 16 bases spanning the gap.

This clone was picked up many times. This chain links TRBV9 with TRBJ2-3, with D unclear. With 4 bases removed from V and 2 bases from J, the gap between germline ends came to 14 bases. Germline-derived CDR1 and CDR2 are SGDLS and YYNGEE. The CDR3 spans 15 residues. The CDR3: CASSSDLEVTDTQYF. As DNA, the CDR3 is TGTGCCAGCAGCTCCGACCTAGAGGTCACAGATACGCAGTATTTT. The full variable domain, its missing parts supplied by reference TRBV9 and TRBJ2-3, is DSGVTQTPKHLITATGQRVTLRCSPRSGDLSVYWYQQSLDQGLQFLIQYYNGEERAKGNILERFSAQQFPDLHSELNLSSLELGDSALYFCASSSDLEVTDTQYFGPGTRLTVL.

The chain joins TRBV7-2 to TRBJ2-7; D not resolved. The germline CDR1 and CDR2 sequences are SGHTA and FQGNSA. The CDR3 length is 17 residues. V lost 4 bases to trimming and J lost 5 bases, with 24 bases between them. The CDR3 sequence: CASSSNDPPRTTNEQYF. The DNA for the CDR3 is TGTGCCAGCAGCTCGAACGATCCTCCCCGGACGACAAACGAGCAGTACTTC.

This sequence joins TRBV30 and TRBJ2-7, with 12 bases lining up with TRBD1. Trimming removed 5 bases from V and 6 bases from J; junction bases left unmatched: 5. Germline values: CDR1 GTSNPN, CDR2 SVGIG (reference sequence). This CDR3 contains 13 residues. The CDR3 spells CAWEGTGGFEQYF. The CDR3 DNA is TGTGCCTGGGAGGGGACAGGGGGCTTCGAGCAGTACTTC.

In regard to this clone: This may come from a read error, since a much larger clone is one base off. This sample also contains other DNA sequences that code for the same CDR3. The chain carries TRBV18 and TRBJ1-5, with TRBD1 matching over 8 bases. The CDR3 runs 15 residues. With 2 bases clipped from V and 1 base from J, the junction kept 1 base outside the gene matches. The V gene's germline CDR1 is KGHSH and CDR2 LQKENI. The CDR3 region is CASSPDRGSNQPQHF. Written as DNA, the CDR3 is TGTGCCAGCTCACCAGACAGGGGAAGCAATCAGCCCCAGCATTTT.

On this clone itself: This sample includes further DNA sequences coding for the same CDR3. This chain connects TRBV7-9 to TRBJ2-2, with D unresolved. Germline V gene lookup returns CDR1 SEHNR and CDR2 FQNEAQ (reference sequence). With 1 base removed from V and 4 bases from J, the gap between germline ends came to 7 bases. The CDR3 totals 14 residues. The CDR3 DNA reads TGTGCCAGCAGCTTAGACAGAGCCACCGGGGAGCTGTTTTTT. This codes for CASSLDRATGELFF.

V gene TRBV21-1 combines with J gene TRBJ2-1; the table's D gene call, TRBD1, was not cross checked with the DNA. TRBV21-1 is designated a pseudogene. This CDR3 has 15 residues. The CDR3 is CASSATGRETDEQFF. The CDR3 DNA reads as TGTGCCAGCAGCGCTACAGGGAGAGAGACCGATGAGCAGTTCTTC.

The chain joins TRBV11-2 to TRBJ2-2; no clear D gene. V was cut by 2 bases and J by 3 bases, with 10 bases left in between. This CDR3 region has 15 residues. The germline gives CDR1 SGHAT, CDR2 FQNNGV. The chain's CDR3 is CASSLPGRYTGELFF. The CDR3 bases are TGTGCCAGCAGCTTACCCGGCCGGTACACCGGGGAGCTGTTTTTT. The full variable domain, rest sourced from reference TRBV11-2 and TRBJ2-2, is EAGVAQSPRYKIIEKRQSVAFWCNPISGHATLYWYQQILGQGPKLLIQFQNNGVVDDSQLPKDRFSAERLKGVDSTLKIQPAKLEDSAVYLCASSLPGRYTGELFFGEGSRLTVL.

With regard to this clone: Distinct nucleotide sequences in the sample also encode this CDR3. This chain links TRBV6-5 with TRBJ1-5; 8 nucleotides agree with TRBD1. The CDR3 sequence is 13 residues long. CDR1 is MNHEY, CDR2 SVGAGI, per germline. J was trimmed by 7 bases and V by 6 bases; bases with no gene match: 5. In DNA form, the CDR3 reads TGTGCCAGCAGCCCAGGGGGCTTGCAGCCCCAGCATTTT. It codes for CASSPGGLQPQHF.

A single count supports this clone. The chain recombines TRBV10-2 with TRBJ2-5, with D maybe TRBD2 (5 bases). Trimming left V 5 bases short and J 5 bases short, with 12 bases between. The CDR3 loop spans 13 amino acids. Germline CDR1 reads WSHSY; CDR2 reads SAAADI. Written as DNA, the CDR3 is TGCGCCAGCAGTCCCACTAGAGCGGAGACCCAGTACTTC. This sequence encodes CASSPTRAETQYF.

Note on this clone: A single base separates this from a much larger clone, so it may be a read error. This CDR3 is CASSRGQGNTEAFF. In DNA, the CDR3 is TGTGCCAGCAGCCGAGGACAGGGGAACACTGAAGCTTTCTTT. The J gene is TRBJ1-1, the V gene TRBV27, with 8 bases that match TRBD1. J lost 1 base, V lost 6 bases, and 4 bases had no gene match. Per germline, CDR1 MNHEY and CDR2 SMNVEV (reference sequence). There are 14 residues in the CDR3.

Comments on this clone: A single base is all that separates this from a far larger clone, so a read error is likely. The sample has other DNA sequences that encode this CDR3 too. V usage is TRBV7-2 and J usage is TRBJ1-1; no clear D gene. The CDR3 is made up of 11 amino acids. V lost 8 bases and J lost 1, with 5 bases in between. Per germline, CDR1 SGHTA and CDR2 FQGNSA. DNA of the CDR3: TGTGCCAGCGTCCAGAACACTGAAGCTTTCTTT. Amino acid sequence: CASVQNTEAFF.

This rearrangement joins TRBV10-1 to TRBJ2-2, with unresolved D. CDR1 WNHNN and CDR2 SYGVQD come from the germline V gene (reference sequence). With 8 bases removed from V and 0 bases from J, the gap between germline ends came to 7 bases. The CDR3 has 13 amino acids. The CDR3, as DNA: TGCGCCAGCGGGCCCCCGAACACCGGGGAGCTGTTTTTT. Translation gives CASGPPNTGELFF.

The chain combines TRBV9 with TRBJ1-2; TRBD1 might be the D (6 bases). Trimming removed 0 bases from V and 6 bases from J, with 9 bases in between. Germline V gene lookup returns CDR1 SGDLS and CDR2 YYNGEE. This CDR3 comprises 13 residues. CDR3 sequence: CASSVGTVNGYTF. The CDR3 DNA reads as TGTGCCAGCAGCGTAGGGACAGTCAATGGCTACACCTTC.

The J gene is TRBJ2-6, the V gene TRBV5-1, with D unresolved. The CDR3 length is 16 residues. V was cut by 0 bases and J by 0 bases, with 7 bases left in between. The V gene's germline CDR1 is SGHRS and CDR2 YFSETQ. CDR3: CASSLDSLSGANVLTF. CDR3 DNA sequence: TGCGCCAGCAGCTTGGACAGCCTCTCTGGGGCCAACGTCCTGACTTTC.

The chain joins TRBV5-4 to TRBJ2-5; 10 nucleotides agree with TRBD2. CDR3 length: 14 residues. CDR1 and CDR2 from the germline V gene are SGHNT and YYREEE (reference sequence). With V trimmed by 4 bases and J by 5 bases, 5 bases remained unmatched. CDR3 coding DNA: TGTGCCAGCAGCCAGCGGGGGGGCCTGGAGACCCAGTACTTC. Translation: CASSQRGGLETQYF.

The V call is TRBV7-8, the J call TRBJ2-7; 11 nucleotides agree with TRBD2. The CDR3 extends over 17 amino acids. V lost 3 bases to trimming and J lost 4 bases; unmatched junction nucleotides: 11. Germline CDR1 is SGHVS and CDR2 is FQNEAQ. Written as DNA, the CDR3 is TGTGCCAGCAGCTTCCTAGCGGGAGGACCTAGACAGTACGAGCAGTACTTC. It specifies CASSFLAGGPRQYEQYF.

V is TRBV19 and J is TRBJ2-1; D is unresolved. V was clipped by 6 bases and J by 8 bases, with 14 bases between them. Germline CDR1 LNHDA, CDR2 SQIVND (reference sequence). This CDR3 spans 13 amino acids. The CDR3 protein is CASRLPLQDEQFF. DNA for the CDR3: TGTGCCAGTAGACTTCCCCTTCAAGATGAGCAGTTCTTC.

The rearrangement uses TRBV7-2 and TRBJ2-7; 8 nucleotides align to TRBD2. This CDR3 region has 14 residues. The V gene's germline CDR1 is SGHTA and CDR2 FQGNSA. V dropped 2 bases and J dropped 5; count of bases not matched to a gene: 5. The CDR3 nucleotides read TGTGCCAGCAGCTTAAGCGGGAGAGGGGACGAGCAGTACTTC. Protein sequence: CASSLSGRGDEQYF. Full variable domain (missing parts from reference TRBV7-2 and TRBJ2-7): GAGVSQSPSNKVTEKGKDVELRCDPISGHTALYWYRQSLGQGLEFLIYFQGNSAPDKSGLPSDRFSAERTGGSVSTLTIQRTQQEDSAVYLCASSLSGRGDEQYFGPGTRLTVT.

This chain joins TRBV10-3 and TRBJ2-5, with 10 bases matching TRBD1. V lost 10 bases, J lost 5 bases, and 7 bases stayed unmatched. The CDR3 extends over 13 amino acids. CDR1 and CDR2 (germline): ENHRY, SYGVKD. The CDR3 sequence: CATGTGEGETQYF. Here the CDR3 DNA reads TGTGCCACCGGGACAGGGGAGGGGGAGACCCAGTACTTC.

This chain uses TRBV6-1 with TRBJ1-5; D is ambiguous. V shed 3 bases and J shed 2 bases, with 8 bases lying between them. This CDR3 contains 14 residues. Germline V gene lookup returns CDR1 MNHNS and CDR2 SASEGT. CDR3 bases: TGTGCCAGCAGTGATTGGTTGGGCAATCAGCCCCAGCATTTT. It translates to CASSDWLGNQPQHF.